This T cell receptor (beta chain) is from a study of cytomegalovirus exposure and HLA in healthy donors. PCR primers comprised 60 Vbeta and 13 Jbeta primers. Only in-frame clones appear in the TCRdb table, and some are missing; sequencing was by immunoSEQ multiplex PCR. The profile shows approximately 100,000 clones, around 75% of them singletons. The V gene's germline CDR1 is SGHRS and CDR2 YFSETQ. The CDR3 has 16 amino acids. V was trimmed by 2 bases and J by 2 bases, leaving 11 bases between them. Study findings and constraints: A later analysis found TCR association rates differed by HLA locus, highest for DRB1 and lowest for HLA-C. One variant, a missense change in DCLRE1C, was linked in a later analysis to TCR beta V- and J-gene trimming. CMV serostatus was the only immune exposure information that was available. In a later analysis, donors in an Asian-associated ancestry cluster reportedly had fewer N-insertions in productive TCRs than the cohort mean.

Only a few counts were recorded for this clone. No antigen is known for it. The specimen sequenced was PBMCs. This chain joins TRBV5-1 and TRBJ2-6; D gene ambiguous. The receptor was isolated from a woman between 18 and 29 years old in good health and CMV-seropositive. The CDR3 bases are TGCGCCAGCAGCTTTGGTACCAGTACTGGGGCCAACGTCCTGACTTTC. This translates into CASSFGTSTGANVLTF.